This TCR beta chain was captured by sequencing in a study of blood T cell repertoires in COVID-19. For the study at large: Sample material is recorded as cDNA or gDNA derived from T cells, B-cell-depleted T cells, or PBMCs.

Individuals aged roughly 18 to 90 years were recruited from 20 to 25 US areas. Clinical history as reported by participants underpinned cohort assignment. Germline V gene data show CDR1 as WNHNN and CDR2 as SYGVQD (reference sequence). V lost 6 bases and J 3 bases, leaving 18 bases between the germline ends. The length of the CDR3 is 15 residues. Clones were read by immunoSEQ multiplex PCR, and TCRdb kept only the in-frame ones, dropping some. The sample lists fewer than 350,000 clones, 90% occurring once. The rearrangement joins TRBV10-1 to TRBJ2-7; tentatively, D is TRBD2 (5 bases). Input material: PBMCs or T cells enriched from blood (not recorded which). The receptor was derived from a woman aged 18 to 35 with acute COVID-19. The CDR3 nucleotides are TGCGCCAGCAGAGTCGGGCGGGCCTTTCTCTACGAGCAGTACTTC. Encoded protein: CASRVGRAFLYEQYF.